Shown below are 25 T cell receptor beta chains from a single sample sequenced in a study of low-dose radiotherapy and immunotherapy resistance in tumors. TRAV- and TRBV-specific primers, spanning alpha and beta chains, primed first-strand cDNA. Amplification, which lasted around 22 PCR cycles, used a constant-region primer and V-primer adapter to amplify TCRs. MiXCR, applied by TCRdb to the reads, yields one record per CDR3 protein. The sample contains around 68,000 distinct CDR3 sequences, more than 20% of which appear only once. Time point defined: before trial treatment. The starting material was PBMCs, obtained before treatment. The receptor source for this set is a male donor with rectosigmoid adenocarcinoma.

The CDR3 protein is CASSLPAGGANTGELFF. For the CDR3, the DNA is TGTGCCAGCAGCTTACCGGCGGGCGGAGCGAACACCGGGGAGCTGTTTTTT. This chain uses TRBV7-9 with TRBJ2-2, with D possibly being TRBD2 (5 bases). V was pared by 2 bases and J by 0 bases, with 13 bases between. Germline CDR1 reads SEHNR; CDR2 reads FQNEAQ (reference sequence). The CDR3 totals 17 residues.

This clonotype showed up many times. CDR3: CASSSTSGGANYGYTF. The CDR3 DNA is TGTGCCAGCTCATCAACCTCGGGGGGAGCTAACTATGGCTACACCTTC. V and J are TRBV18 and TRBJ1-2, with D possibly matching TRBD1 (5 bases). The germline CDR1 and CDR2 sequences are KGHSH and LQKENI. The CDR3 length is 16 residues. Trimming took 5 bases from V and 0 from J, leaving 16 bases between them.

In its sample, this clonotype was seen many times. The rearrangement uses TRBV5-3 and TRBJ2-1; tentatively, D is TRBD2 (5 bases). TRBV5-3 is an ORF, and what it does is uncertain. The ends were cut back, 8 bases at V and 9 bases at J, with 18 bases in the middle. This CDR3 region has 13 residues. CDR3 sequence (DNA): TGTGCCAGCAGCCTCAATCGGGGTAGTGAGCAGTTCTTC. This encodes CASSLNRGSEQFF.

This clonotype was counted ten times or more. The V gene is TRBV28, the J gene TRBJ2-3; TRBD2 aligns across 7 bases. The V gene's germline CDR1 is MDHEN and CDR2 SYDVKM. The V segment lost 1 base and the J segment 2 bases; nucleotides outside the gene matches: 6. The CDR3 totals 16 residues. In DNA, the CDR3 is TGTGCCAGCAGTTTATCGGCTAGCGGAGACACAGATACGCAGTATTTT. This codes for CASSLSASGDTDTQYF.

Here the CDR3 reads CATKKDSMVGEQYF. The CDR3 nucleotides are TGTGCCACCAAAAAAGACTCGATGGTCGGCGAGCAGTACTTC. The chain carries TRBV28 and TRBJ2-7, with D hard to call. Germline CDR1 reads MDHEN; CDR2 reads SYDVKM. V was clipped by 10 bases and J by 6 bases, with 22 bases between them. The CDR3 is 14 amino acids.

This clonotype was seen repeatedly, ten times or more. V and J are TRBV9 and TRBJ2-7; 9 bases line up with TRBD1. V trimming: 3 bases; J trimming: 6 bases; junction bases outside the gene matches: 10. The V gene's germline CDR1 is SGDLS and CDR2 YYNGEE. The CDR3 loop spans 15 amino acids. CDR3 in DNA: TGTGCCAGCAGCGACCGGACAGGGGCGGGTGCCGAGCAGTACTTC. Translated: CASSDRTGAGAEQYF.

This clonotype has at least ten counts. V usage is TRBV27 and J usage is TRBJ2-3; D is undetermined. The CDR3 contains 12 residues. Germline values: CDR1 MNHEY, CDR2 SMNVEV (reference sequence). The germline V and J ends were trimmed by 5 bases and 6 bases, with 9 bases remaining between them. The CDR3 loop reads CASSTPTDTQYF. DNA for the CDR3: TGTGCCAGCAGTACCCCCACGGATACGCAGTATTTT.

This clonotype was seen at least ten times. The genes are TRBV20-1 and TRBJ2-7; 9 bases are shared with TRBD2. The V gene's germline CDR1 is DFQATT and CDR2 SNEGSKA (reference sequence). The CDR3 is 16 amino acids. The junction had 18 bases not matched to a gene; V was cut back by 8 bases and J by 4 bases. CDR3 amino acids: CSPRGTGGGATYEQYF. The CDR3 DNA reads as TGCAGTCCAAGGGGTACCGGCGGGGGGGCCACTTACGAGCAGTACTTC.

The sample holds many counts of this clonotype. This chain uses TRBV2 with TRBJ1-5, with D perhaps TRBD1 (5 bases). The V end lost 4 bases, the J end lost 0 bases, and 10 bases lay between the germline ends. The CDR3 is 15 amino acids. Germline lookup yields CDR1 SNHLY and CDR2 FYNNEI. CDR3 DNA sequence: TGTGCCAGCAGTGGACAGACCCATAGCAATCAGCCCCAGCATTTT. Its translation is CASSGQTHSNQPQHF.

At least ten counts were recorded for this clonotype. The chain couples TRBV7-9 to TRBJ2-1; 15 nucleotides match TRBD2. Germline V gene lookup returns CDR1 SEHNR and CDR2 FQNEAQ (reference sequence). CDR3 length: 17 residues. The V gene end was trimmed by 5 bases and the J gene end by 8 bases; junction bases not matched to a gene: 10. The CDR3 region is CASSAAPGLAGGYEQFF. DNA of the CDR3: TGTGCCAGCAGCGCGGCTCCGGGACTAGCGGGAGGATATGAGCAGTTCTTC.

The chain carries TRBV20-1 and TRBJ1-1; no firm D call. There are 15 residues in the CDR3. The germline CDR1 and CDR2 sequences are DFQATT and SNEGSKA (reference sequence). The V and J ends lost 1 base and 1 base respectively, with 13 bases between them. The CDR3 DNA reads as TGCAGTGCTAGAGGAGAATCAGGCTGGAACACTGAAGCTTTCTTT. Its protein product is CSARGESGWNTEAFF.

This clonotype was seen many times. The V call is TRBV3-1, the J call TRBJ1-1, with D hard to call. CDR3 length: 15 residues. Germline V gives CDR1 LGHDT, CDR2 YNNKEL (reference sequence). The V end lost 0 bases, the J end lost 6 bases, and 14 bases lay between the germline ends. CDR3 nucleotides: TGTGCCAGCAGCCAAGATGGCGCACTTCAGGCTGAAGCTTTCTTT. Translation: CASSQDGALQAEAFF.

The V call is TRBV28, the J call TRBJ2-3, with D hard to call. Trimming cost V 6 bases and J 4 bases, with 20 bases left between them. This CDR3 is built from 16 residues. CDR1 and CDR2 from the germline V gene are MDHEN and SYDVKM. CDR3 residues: CASSPQIHSGADTQYF. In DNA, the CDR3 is TGTGCCAGCAGCCCACAAATCCACTCAGGTGCAGATACGCAGTATTTT.

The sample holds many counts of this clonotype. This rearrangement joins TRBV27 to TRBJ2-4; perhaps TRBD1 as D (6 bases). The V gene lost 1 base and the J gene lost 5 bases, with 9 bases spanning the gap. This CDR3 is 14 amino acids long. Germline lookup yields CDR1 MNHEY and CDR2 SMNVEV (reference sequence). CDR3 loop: CASSLYKGENIQYF. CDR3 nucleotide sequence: TGTGCCAGCAGTTTATATAAGGGGGAAAACATTCAGTACTTC.

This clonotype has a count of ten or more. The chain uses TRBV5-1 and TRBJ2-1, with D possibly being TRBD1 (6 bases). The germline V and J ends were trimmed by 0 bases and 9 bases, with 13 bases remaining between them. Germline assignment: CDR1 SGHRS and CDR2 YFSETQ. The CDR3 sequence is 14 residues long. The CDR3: CASSLVVSRGEQFF. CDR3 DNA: TGCGCCAGCAGCTTGGTAGTAAGCAGGGGTGAGCAGTTCTTC.

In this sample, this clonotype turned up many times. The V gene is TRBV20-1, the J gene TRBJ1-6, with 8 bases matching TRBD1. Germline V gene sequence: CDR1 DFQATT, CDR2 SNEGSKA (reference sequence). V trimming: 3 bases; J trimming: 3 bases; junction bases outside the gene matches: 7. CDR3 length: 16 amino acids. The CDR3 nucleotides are TGCAGTGCTAGGATTCAAACAGGGGGCTATAATTCACCCCTCCACTTT. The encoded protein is CSARIQTGGYNSPLHF.

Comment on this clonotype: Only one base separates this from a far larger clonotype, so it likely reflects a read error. The chain's CDR3 is CATSDPSGTSGPNEQYF. In DNA, the CDR3 is TGTGCCACCAGTGATCCCTCCGGGACTAGCGGGCCCAATGAGCAGTACTTC. V and J are TRBV24-1 and TRBJ2-7; 12 nucleotides match TRBD2. Unmatched junction bases numbered 12, after V lost 3 bases and J lost 7 bases. CDR1 and CDR2 (germline): KGHDR, SFDVKD. This CDR3 has 17 amino acids.

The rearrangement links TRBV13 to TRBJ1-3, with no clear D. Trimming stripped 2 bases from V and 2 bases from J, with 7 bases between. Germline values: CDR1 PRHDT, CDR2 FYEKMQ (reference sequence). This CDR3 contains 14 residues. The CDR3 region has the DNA TGTGCCAGCAGCTTAAGAGGGCCTGGAAACACCATATATTTT. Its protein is CASSLRGPGNTIYF.

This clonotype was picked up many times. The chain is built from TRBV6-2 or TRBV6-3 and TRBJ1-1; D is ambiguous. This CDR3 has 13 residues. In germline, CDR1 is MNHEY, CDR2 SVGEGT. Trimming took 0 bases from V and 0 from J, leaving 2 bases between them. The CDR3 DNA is TGTGCCAGCAGTTACTCGATGAACACTGAAGCTTTCTTT. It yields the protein CASSYSMNTEAFF.

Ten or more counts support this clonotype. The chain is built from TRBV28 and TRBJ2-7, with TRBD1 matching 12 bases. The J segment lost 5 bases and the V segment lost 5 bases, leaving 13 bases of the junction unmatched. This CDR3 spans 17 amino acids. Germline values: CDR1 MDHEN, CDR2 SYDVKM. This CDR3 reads CASSPLPGQGARDEQYF. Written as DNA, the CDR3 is TGTGCCAGCAGTCCTCTTCCGGGACAGGGGGCTCGAGACGAGCAGTACTTC.

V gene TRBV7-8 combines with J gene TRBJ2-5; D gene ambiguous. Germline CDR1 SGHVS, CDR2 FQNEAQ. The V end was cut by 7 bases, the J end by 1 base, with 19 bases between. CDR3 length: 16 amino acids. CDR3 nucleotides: TGTGCCAGCACCCCGGTGGGCCCTAGGACCCAAGAGACCCAGTACTTC. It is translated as CASTPVGPRTQETQYF. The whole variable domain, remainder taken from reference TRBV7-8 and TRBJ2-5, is GAGVSQSPRYKVAKRGQDVALRCDPISGHVSLFWYQQALGQGPEFLTYFQNEAQLDKSGLPSDRFFAERPEGSVSTLKIQRTQQEDSAVYLCASTPVGPRTQETQYFGPGTRLLVL.

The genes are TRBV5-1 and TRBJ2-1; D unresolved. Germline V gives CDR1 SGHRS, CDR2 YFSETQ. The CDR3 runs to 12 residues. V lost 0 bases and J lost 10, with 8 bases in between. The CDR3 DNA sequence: TGCGCCAGCAGCTTGGGAAGGTCGGAGCAGTTCTTC. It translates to CASSLGRSEQFF.

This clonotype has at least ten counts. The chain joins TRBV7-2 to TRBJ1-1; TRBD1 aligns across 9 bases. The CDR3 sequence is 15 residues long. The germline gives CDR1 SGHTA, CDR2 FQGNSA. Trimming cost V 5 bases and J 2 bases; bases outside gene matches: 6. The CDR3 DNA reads TGTGCCAGCAGCAAAACAGGGGGCGCAAACACTGAAGCTTTCTTT. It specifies CASSKTGGANTEAFF.

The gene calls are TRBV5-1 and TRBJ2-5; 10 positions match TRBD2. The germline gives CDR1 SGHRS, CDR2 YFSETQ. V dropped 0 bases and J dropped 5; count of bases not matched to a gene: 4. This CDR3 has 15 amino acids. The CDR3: CASSLGLAGEETQYF. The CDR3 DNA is TGCGCCAGCAGCTTGGGCCTAGCGGGAGAGGAGACCCAGTACTTC.

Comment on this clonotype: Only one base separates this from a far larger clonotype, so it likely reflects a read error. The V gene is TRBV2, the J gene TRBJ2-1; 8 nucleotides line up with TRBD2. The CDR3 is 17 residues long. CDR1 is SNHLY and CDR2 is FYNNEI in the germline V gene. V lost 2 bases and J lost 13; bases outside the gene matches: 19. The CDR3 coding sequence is TGTGCCAGCAGTGAAAACGGAGCGGGGGTGCAACAAGAGACCCAGTTCTTC. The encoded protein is CASSENGAGVQQETQFF.